This T cell receptor (beta chain) was sequenced during a study of response to subunit inactivated influenza vaccine. TCRdb recomputed calls from the RT-PCR reads with MiXCR, one row per CDR3 protein. The profile covers fewer than 600,000 distinct CDR3 sequences, with 7.2% appearing a single time and around 14% taken by the ten largest. The length of the CDR3 is 16 residues. V shed 3 bases and J 4 bases; nucleotides not matched to a gene: 8. CDR1 and CDR2 from the germline V gene are SEHNR and FQNEAQ (reference sequence). Worth noting for this clonotype: No antigen is known for it.

The study's findings and limits: Few new T cells, the authors suggested, are recruited by each seasonal influenza vaccination.

This sequence joins TRBV7-9 and TRBJ1-2, with 10 positions matching TRBD1. Sequencing was performed on PBMCs from blood, taken around 25 months after vaccination. The origin of this receptor is a man aged 45-69 years who received an inactivated influenza vaccine. The CDR3 protein is CASSFEARTGGYGYTF. The CDR3 coding sequence is TGTGCCAGCAGCTTTGAAGCCAGGACAGGGGGCTATGGCTACACCTTC.